This T cell receptor (beta chain) was sequenced in a study of blood T cell repertoires in COVID-19. With V trimmed by 0 bases and J by 3 bases, 7 bases remained unmatched. Germline V gene data show CDR1 as SGDLS and CDR2 as YYNGEE. The CDR3 loop spans 16 amino acids. Sequenced by immunoSEQ multiplex PCR; TCRdb stores in-frame clones only, minus some. This repertoire shows about 520,000 clones, 80% to 90% found once; its top ten account for about 3%. Sequencing was performed on peripheral blood. This chain joins TRBV9 and TRBJ2-5, with 8 bases fitting TRBD1. This receptor was obtained from a human donor in a cohort sampled during active COVID-19. CDR3 in amino acids: CASSVAAGTGKETQYF. In nucleotides, the CDR3 is TGTGCCAGCAGCGTAGCCGCCGGGACAGGCAAAGAGACCCAGTACTTC.